This T cell receptor beta chain was identified in a study of regulatory T cells in long-lasting Graves disease (dated by TCRdb to about 2021). Regarding the study in general: Patients with newly diagnosed Graves' disease had been on antithyroid drugs for under 3 months. Peripheral blood TCR sequencing and RNA sequencing compared persistent Graves' disease patients with newly diagnosed Graves' disease patients. The study took place in China and was registered as a clinical trial. TCR sequencing covered around 13 persistent and roughly 20 newly diagnosed Graves' disease patients, around 35 samples in total. Study-wide conclusions, independent of this receptor: Patients with persistent disease shared more public clonotypes (approximately 2,500) than newly diagnosed patients did (approximately 970). The small sample size was acknowledged by the authors as a limitation that may reduce accuracy. Compared with newly diagnosed patients, patients with persistent Graves' disease had lower TCR Shannon entropy and fewer highly expanded clones, which suggests clonal expansion. Only peripheral blood was studied, because thyroid tissue, the primary lesion, was inaccessible. Sequencing and analysis were restricted to the TCR beta chain. TRBV28, TRBJ1-2 and TRBJ2-5 were preferentially used in persistent disease, while TRBV20-1 and TRBJ2-1 were favored in newly diagnosed disease.

This clonotype showed up many times. The antigen it binds to is not known. Nothing much larger sits one base from this clone, and base qualities are not available. The library was prepared using multiplex PCR. Sequencer: Illumina HiSeq 4000. iRepertoire HTBI primers and Arm-PCR amplification of CDR3 regions were used to construct TCR beta libraries. Before sequencing, the PCR products went through gel purification. In the original analysis: Across samples, roughly 60 TRBV and around 15 TRBJ segments were identified and used for gene usage analysis of CDR3 amino acid clonotypes. COPE and FqMerger were used to merge the filtered high-quality paired reads into contigs. Contigs were aligned with BLAST to IMGT TRBV, TRBD and TRBJ reference genes, and CDR3 was defined per IMGT. Any clonotype with a frequency above 0.1% was classified as a highly expanded clone. Shannon entropy served as the measure of repertoire diversity, while the Gini coefficient captured V-J evenness. Public clonotypes were defined as clonotypes shared by more than one individual. In TCRdb, the public reads were trimmed at Q25 with fastp and aligned with MiXCR, with productive beta chains retained. For every CDR3 protein sequence, its rows merge into one entry that carries the most common genes and DNA. TCRdb assigned the V and J calls; the authors' analysis was not used. This sample has 320,000 or so distinct CDR3 sequences in its table, and 18% of those were observed once. Less than 45% of the sample belongs to the ten largest clones.

V is reduced by 0 bases and J by 3 bases, leaving a spacing of 11 bases between them. CDR1 and CDR2 (DFQATT, SNEGSKA) derive from the germline V gene (reference sequence). The CDR3 starts with the cysteine, ends with the phenylalanine, and has 14 residues. Of all the DNA, just the CDR3 is kept, 42 bases in frame from base 1. The sample's time point label is to be understood as: newly diagnosed GD, antithyroid drugs for less than 3 months. For both TCR sequencing and RNA sequencing, RNA was extracted from PBMCs using TRIzol. The diagnosis of Graves' disease followed American Thyroid Association guidelines. Patients were recruited from an endocrinology department in Xi'an, China. Each patient gave approximately 10 milliliters of peripheral blood, collected in an EDTA anticoagulant tube. Ficoll Paque Plus density gradient separation was used to isolate PBMCs, and no additional T cell sorting was done. An Agilent 2100 Bioanalyzer and agarose gel were used to check RNA quality, and a NanoDrop 2000 was used to measure RNA concentration.

Recombination linked TRBV20-1 to TRBJ1-1; the D gene assignment is ambiguous. The material sequenced was peripheral blood mononuclear cells (PBMCs), taken at new diagnosis, from a patient treated with antithyroid drugs. The receptor comes from a female donor with Graves disease. Here the CDR3 is given as CSARDWRRDTEAFF. The DNA sequence follows: TGCAGTGCTAGAGATTGGCGGAGGGACACTGAAGCTTTCTTT.